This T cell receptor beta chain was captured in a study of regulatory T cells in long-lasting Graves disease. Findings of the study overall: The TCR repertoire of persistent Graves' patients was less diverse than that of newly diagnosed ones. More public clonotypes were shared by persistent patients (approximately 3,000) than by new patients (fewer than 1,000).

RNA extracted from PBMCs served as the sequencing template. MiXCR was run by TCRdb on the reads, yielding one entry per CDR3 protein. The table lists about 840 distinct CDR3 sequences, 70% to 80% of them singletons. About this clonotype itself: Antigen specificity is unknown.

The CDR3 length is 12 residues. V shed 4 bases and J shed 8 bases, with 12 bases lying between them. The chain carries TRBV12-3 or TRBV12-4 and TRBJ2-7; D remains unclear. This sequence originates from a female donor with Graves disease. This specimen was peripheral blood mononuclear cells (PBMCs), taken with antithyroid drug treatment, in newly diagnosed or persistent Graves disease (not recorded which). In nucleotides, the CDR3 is TGTGCCAGCAGTTCCCTAGGTACTCAGCAGTACTTC. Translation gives CASSSLGTQQYF.